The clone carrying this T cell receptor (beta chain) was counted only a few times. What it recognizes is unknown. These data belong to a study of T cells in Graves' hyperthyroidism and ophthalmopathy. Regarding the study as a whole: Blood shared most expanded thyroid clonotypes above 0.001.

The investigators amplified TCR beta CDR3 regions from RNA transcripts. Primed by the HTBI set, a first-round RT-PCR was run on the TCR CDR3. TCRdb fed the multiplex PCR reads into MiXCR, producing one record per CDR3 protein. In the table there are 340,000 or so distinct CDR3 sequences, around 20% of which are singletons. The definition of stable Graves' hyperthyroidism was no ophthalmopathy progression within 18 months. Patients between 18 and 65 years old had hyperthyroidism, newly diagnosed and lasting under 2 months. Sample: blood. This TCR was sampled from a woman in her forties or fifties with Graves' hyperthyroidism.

CDR3 sequence (DNA): TGTGCCATCAGTGTAGACCGGGGATTTGGTGAGCAGTACTTC. This gives the protein CAISVDRGFGEQYF. The chain recombines TRBV10-3 with TRBJ2-7, with D perhaps TRBD2 (5 bases). Trimming shortened V by 4 bases and J by 7 bases, and 17 bases separated the two germline ends. The CDR3 runs 14 residues. CDR1 ENHRY and CDR2 SYGVKD come from the germline V gene.